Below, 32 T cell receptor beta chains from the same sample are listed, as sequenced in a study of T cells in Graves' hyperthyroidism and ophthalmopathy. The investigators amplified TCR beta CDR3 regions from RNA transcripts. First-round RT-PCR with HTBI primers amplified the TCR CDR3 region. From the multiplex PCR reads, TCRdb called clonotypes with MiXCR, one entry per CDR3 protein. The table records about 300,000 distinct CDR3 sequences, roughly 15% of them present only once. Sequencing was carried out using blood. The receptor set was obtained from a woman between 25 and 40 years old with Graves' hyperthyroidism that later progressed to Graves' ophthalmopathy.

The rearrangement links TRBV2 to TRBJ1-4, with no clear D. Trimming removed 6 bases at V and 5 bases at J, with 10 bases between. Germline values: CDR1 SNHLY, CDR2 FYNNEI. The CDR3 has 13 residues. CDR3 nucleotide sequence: TGTGCCAGCAGCCTCATGAGCAATGAAAAACTGTTTTTT. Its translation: CASSLMSNEKLFF.

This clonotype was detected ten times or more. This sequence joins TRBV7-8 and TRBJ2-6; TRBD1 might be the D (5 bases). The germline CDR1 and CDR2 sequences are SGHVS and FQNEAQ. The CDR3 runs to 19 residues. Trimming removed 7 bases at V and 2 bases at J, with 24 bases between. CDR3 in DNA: TGTGCCAGCATAGTAGGTGTGGCCAGGGTCTTCGCTGGGGCCAACGTCCTGACTTTC. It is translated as CASIVGVARVFAGANVLTF. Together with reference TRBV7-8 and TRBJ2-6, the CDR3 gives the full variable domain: GAGVSQSPRYKVAKRGQDVALRCDPISGHVSLFWYQQALGQGPEFLTYFQNEAQLDKSGLPSDRFFAERPEGSVSTLKIQRTQQEDSAVYLCASIVGVARVFAGANVLTFGAGSRLTVL.

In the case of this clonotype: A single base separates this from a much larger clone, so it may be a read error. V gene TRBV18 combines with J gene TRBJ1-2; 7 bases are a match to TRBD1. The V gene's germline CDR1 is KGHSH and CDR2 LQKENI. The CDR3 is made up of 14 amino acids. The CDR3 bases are TGTGCCAGCTCACCTGCCCAGGGGGAGAGTGGCTGCACCTTC. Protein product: CASSPAQGESGCTF.

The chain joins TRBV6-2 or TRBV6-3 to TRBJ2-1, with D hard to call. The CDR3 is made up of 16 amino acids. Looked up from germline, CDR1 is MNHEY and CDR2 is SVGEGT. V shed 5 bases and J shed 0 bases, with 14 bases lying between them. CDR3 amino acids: CASSDETAYSYNEQFF. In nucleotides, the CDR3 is TGTGCCAGCAGTGACGAGACGGCATACTCCTACAATGAGCAGTTCTTC.

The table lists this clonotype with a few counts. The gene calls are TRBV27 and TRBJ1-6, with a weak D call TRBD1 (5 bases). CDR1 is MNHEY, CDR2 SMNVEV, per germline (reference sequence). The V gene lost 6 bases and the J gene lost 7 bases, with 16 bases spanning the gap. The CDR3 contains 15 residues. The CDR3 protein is CASRSPPQGNSPLHF. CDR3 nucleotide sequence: TGTGCCAGCAGGAGCCCCCCCCAGGGAAATTCACCCCTCCACTTT.

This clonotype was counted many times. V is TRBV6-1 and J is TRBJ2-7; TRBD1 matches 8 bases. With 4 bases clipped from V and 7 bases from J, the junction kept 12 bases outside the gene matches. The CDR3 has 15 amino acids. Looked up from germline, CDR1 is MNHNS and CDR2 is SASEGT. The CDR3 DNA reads TGTGCCAGCAGTGGGGTGGCGGCAGGGGGCGAAGAGCAGTACTTC. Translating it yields CASSGVAAGGEEQYF.

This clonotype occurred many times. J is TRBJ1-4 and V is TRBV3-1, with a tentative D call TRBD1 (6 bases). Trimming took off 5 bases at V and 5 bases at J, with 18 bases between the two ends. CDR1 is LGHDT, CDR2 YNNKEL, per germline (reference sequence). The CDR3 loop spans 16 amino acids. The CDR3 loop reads CASSDSAGAGNEKLFF. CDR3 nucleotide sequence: TGTGCCAGCAGCGATTCTGCGGGGGCGGGAAATGAAAAACTGTTTTTT. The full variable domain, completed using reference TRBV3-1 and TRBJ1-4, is DTAVSQTPKYLVTQMGNDKSIKCEQNLGHDTMYWYKQDSKKFLKIMFSYNNKELIINETVPNRFSPKSPDKAHLNLHINSLELGDSAVYFCASSDSAGAGNEKLFFGSGTQLSVL.

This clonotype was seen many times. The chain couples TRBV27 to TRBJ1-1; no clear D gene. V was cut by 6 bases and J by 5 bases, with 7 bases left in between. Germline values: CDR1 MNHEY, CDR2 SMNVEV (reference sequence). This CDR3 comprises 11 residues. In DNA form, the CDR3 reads TGTGCCAGCAGGTATGAAACTGAAGCTTTCTTT. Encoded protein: CASRYETEAFF.

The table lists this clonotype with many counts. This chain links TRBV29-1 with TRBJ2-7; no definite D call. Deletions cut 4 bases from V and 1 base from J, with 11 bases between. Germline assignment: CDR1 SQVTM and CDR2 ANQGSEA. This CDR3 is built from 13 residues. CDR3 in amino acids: CSVANWASYEQYF. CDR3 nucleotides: TGCAGCGTTGCGAATTGGGCGTCCTACGAGCAGTACTTC.

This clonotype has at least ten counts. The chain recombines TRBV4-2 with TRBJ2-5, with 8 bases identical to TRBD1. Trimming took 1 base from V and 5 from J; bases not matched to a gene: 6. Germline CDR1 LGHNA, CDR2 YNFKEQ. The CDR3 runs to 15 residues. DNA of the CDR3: TGTGCCAGCAGCCAAGGGGCGGACAGGGCGGAGACCCAGTACTTC. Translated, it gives CASSQGADRAETQYF.

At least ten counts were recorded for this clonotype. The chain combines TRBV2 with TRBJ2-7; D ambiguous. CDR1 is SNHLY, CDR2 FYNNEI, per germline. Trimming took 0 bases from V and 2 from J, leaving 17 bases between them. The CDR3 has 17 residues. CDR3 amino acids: CASSEAGSGVLAYEQYF. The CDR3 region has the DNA TGTGCCAGCAGTGAAGCGGGTTCCGGTGTCCTGGCCTACGAGCAGTACTTC.

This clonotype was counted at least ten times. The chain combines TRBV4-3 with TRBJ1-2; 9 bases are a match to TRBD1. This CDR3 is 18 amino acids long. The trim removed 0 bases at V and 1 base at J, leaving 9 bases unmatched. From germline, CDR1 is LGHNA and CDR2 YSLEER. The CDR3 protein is CASSQDPWGTGRNYGYTF. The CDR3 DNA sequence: TGCGCCAGCAGCCAAGACCCCTGGGGGACAGGGCGTAACTATGGCTACACCTTC.

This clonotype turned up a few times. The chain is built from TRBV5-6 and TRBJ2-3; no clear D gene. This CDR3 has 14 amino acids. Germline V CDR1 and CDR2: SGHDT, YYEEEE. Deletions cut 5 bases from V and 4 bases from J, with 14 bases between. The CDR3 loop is CASSHASGADTQYF. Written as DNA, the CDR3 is TGTGCCAGCAGTCACGCGTCTGGGGCAGATACGCAGTATTTT.

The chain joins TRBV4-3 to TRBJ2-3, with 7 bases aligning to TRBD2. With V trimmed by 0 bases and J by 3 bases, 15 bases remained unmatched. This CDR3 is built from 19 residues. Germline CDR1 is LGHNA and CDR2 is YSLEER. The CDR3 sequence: CASSQETVNSGGRTDTQYF. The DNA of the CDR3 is TGCGCCAGCAGCCAAGAAACTGTTAATTCTGGCGGGAGAACAGATACGCAGTATTTT.

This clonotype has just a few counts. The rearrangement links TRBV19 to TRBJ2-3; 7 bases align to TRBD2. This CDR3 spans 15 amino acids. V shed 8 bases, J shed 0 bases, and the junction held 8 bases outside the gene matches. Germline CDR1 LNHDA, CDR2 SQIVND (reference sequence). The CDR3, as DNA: TGTGCCAGTGCGCAGTGGGAGGGCAGCACAGATACGCAGTATTTT. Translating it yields CASAQWEGSTDTQYF. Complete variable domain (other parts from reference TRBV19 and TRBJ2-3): DGGITQSPKYLFRKEGQNVTLSCEQNLNHDAMYWYRQDPGQGLRLIYYSQIVNDFQKGDIAEGYSVSREKKESFPLTVTSAQKNPTAFYLCASAQWEGSTDTQYFGPGTRLTVL.

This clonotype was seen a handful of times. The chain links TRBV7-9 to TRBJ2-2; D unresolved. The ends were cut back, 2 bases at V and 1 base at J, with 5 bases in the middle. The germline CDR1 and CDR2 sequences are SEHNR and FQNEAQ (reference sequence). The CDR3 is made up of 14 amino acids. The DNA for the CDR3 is TGTGCCAGCAGCTTACAGGAGAACACCGGGGAGCTGTTTTTT. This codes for CASSLQENTGELFF.

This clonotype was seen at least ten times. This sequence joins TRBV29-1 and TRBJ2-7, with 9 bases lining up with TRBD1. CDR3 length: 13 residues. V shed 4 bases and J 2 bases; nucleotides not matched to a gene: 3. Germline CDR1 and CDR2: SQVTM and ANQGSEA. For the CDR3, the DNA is TGCAGCGTTGTATGGGACAGGGCCTACGAGCAGTACTTC. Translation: CSVVWDRAYEQYF.

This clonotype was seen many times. The CDR3 region has the DNA TGTGCCAGCACCGAGGCAGGGGCCGGGTATAGCAATCAGCCCCAGCATTTT. It codes for CASTEAGAGYSNQPQHF. The chain joins TRBV6-1 to TRBJ1-5, with D maybe TRBD1 (6 bases). Germline-derived CDR1 and CDR2 are MNHNS and SASEGT. Trimming took off 7 bases at V and 0 bases at J, with 19 bases between the two ends. The CDR3 totals 17 residues.

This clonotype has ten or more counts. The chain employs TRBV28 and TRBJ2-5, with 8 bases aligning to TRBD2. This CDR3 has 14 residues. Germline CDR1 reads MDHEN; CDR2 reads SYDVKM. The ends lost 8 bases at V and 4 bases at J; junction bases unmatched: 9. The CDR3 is CASLPAGVSETQYF. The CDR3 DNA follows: TGTGCCAGCCTACCAGCGGGAGTGTCAGAGACCCAGTACTTC.

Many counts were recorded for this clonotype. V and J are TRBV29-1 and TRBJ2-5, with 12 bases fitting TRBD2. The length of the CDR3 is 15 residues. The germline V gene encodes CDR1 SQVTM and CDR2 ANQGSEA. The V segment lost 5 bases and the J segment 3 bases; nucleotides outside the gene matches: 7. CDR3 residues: CSVLGLAGGKETQYF. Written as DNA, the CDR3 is TGCAGCGTTTTAGGTCTAGCGGGGGGGAAAGAGACCCAGTACTTC. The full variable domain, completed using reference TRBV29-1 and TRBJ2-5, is SAVISQKPSRDICQRGTSLTIQCQVDSQVTMMFWYRQQPGQSLTLIATANQGSEATYESGFVIDKFPISRPNLTFSTLTVSNMSPEDSSIYLCSVLGLAGGKETQYFGPGTRLLVL.

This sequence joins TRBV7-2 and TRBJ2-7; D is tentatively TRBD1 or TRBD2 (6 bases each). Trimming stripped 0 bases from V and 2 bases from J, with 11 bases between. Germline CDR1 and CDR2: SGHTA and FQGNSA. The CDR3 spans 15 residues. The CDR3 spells CASSLAEGHPYEQYF. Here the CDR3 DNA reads TGTGCCAGCAGCTTAGCGGAGGGACATCCCTACGAGCAGTACTTC.

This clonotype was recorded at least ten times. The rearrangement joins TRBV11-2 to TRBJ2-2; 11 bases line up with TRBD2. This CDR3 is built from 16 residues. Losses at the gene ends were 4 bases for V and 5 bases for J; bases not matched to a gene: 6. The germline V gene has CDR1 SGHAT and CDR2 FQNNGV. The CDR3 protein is CASSSTLAGGTGELFF. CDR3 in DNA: TGTGCCAGCAGCTCCACTCTAGCGGGAGGTACCGGGGAGCTGTTTTTT.

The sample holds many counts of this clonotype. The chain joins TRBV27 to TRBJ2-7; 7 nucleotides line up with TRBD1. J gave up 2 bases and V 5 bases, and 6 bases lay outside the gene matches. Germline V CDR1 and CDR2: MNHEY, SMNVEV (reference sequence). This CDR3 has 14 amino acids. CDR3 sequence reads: CASSIKTGPYEQYF. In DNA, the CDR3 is TGTGCCAGCAGTATCAAGACAGGGCCCTACGAGCAGTACTTC.

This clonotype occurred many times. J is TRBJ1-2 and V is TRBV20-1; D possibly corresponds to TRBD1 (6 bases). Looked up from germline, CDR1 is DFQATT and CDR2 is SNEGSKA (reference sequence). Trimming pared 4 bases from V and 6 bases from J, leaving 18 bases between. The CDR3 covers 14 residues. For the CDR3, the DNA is TGCAGTGCTACCCTAATACAGGGACCCAATGGCTACACCTTC. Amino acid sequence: CSATLIQGPNGYTF.

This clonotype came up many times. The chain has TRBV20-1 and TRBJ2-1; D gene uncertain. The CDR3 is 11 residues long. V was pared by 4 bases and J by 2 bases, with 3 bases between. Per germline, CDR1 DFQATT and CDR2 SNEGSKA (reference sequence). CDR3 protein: CSATTYNEQFF. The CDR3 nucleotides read TGCAGTGCTACGACCTACAATGAGCAGTTCTTC.

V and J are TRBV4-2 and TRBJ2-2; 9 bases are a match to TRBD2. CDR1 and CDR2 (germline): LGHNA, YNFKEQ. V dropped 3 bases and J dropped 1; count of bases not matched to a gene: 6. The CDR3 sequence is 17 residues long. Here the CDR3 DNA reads TGTGCCAGCAGCCACCCACTAGCGGGCGGGAACACCGGGGAGCTGTTTTTT. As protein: CASSHPLAGGNTGELFF.

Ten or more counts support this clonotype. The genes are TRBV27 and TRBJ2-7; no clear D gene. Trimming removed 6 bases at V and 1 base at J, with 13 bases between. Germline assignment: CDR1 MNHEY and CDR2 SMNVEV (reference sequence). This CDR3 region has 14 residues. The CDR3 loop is CASRLKGPSYEQYF. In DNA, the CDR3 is TGTGCCAGCAGACTCAAGGGCCCTTCCTACGAGCAGTACTTC.

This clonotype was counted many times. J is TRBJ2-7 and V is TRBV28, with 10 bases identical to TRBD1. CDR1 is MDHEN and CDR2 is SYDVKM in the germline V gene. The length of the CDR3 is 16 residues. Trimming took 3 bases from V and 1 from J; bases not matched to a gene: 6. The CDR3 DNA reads TGTGCCAGCAGTTTCACTTGGGGACAGGGGTCCTACGAGCAGTACTTC. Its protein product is CASSFTWGQGSYEQYF.

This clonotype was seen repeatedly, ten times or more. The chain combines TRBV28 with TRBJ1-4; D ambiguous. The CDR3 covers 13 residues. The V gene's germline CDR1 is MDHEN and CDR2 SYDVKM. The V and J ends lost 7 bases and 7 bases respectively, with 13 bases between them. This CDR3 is CASNERPGEKLFF. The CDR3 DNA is TGTGCCAGCAACGAGCGGCCGGGTGAAAAACTGTTTTTT.

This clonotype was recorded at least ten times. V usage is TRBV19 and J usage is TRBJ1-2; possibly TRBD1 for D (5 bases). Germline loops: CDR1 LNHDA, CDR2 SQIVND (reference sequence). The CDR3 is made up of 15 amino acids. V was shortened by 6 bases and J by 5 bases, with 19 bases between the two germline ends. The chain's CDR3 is CASSVSRDGKYGYTF. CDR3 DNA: TGTGCCAGTAGCGTGAGCCGGGACGGGAAATATGGCTACACCTTC. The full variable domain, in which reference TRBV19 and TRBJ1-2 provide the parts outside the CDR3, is DGGITQSPKYLFRKEGQNVTLSCEQNLNHDAMYWYRQDPGQGLRLIYYSQIVNDFQKGDIAEGYSVSREKKESFPLTVTSAQKNPTAFYLCASSVSRDGKYGYTFGSGTRLTVV.

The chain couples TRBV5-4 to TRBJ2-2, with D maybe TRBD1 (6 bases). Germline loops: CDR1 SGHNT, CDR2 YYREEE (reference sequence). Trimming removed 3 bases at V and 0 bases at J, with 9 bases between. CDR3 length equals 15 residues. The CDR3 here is CASSSHRANTGELFF. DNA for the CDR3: TGTGCCAGCAGCTCCCACAGGGCGAACACCGGGGAGCTGTTTTTT.

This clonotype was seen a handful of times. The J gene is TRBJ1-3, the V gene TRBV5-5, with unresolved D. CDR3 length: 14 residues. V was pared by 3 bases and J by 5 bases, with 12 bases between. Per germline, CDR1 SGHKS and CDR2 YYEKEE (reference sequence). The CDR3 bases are TGTGCCAGCAGCTATACGGGGTCAAGAAACACCATATATTTT. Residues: CASSYTGSRNTIYF. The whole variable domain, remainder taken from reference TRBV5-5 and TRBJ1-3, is DAGVTQSPTHLIKTRGQQVTLRCSPISGHKSVSWYQQVLGQGPQFIFQYYEKEERGRGNFPDRFSARQFPNYSSELNVNALLLGDSALYLCASSYTGSRNTIYFGEGSWLTVV.